This entry concerns a single T cell receptor beta chain. Its specificity is not known. One end of the junction varies from germline; a read error may be responsible. This CDR3 has 13 residues. The germline V gene encodes CDR1 MGHRA and CDR2 YSYEKL. The library targeted TCRbeta and was prepared with unique molecular identifiers. TCRdb redid the calling of the PCR reads with MiXCR, one entry per CDR3 protein. Among about 130,000 distinct CDR3 sequences listed, about 9.5% were seen once. The data stem from a study of T-cell reconstitution after alpha-beta-depleted transplantation in children. Study-wide points: Roughly two months post-transplant, alpha-beta T cells reportedly originated from several hundred graft clones that had expanded. High day-60 TCRbeta diversity in some patients came from surviving recipient T cells and thymic progenitors. Most T-cell counts and diversity one year after the transplant came from T cells that were newly produced.

V usage is TRBV4-1 and J usage is TRBJ2-2; weak D call: TRBD1 (5 bases). The TCR comes from a girl in the first two years of life who had a stem cell transplant for combined immunodeficiency, so the T cells may come from the graft donor. This specimen consisted of PBMCs, mostly from graft donor cells, obtained 180 days after TCRalphabeta/CD19-depleted stem cell transplant. The CDR3 DNA follows: TGCGCCACCAGCCCCTGGGGCCCCGGGGAGCTGTTTTTT. Amino acids: CATSPWGPGELFF.